This T cell receptor (beta chain) was identified during a study of cytomegalovirus exposure and HLA in healthy donors. It was with 60 Vbeta and 13 Jbeta primers that the PCR ran. Sequencing was performed with immunoSEQ multiplex PCR; in TCRdb, only in-frame clones are kept and a portion is missing. The top ten hold around 2.1% of the sample, which has roughly 130,000 clones, 73% seen once. This CDR3 region has 15 residues. V gave up 4 bases and J gave up 9 bases, with 20 bases separating them. Germline CDR1 reads SGHDN; CDR2 reads FVKESK. A single count supports this clone. The chain carries TRBV14 and TRBJ2-3; TRBD1 is a possible D gene (6 bases). What was sequenced was PBMCs. This receptor was taken from a woman aged 40 to 50 in good health and CMV-seropositive. CDR3 coding DNA: TGTGCCAGCAGCCCAAGAAAAGCGCAGGGGTTAACGCAGTATTTT. As protein: CASSPRKAQGLTQYF. Based on the CDR3 plus reference TRBV14 and TRBJ2-3, the full variable domain is EAGVTQFPSHSVIEKGQTVTLRCDPISGHDNLYWYRRVMGKEIKFLLHFVKESKQDESGMPNNRFLAERTGGTYSTLKVQPAELEDSGVYFCASSPRKAQGLTQYFGPGTRLTVL.